This is a list of T cell receptor beta chains from one sample in a study of T cell repertoires in ileal Crohn's disease. The repertoire was sequenced with immunoSEQ multiplex PCR; TCRdb's copy has only in-frame clones and lacks some. The table has around 2,600 clones, around 70% seen once. The specimen sequenced was ileal tissue. These receptors were obtained from an adult with Crohn's disease. The CDR3 runs from the conserved cysteine through the conserved F or W. Fields, in order: D gene, clone size, V gene, J gene, CDR3 protein, CDR3 DNA. D genes are given only for firm matches. Clone size is shown for a subset of rows, as once, few, many or a class of expanded clone.

D: .; size: few; V: TRBV7-9; J: TRBJ1-5; CDR3: CASSKGGGNQPQHF; DNA: TGTGCCAGCAGCAAAGGGGGGGGCAATCAGCCCCAGCATTTT
D: TRBD2; size: .; V: TRBV4-3; J: TRBJ2-7; CDR3: CASSQGGTSAYEQYF; DNA: TGCGCCAGCAGCCAAGGCGGGACTAGCGCCTACGAGCAGTACTTC
D: TRBD1; size: .; V: TRBV6-5; J: TRBJ1-2; CDR3: CASRSPGQGDGYTF; DNA: TGTGCCAGCAGATCACCCGGACAGGGGGATGGCTACACCTTC
D: TRBD1; size: once; V: TRBV5-8; J: TRBJ1-6; CDR3: CASSFVDRGQGSPLHF; DNA: TGTGCCAGCAGCTTCGTGGACAGGGGGCAGGGATCACCCCTCCACTTT
D: .; size: .; V: TRBV7-9; J: TRBJ2-7; CDR3: CASSSPTGPPYEQYF; DNA: TGTGCCAGCAGCTCCCCGACAGGTCCGCCCTACGAGCAGTACTTC
D: .; size: .; V: TRBV5-1; J: TRBJ1-3; CDR3: CASKLQGGNTIYF; DNA: TGCGCCAGCAAGTTGCAGGGGGGAAACACCATATATTTT
D: .; size: .; V: TRBV6-5; J: TRBJ2-7; CDR3: CASSYSTGFSYEQYF; DNA: TGTGCCAGCAGTTACTCGACAGGATTTTCCTACGAGCAGTACTTC
D: TRBD2; size: .; V: TRBV10-2; J: TRBJ2-1; CDR3: CASRREGLYNEQFF; DNA: TGCGCCAGCAGGCGGGAGGGCCTCTACAATGAGCAGTTCTTC
D: TRBD2; size: .; V: TRBV19; J: TRBJ2-1; CDR3: CASSIGASGAYNEQFF; DNA: TGTGCCAGTAGTATTGGGGCTAGCGGGGCCTACAATGAGCAGTTCTTC
D: .; size: .; V: TRBV19; J: TRBJ2-1; CDR3: CASSPTPGLVSYNEQFF; DNA: TGTGCCAGTAGTCCGACACCGGGACTGGTTTCCTACAATGAGCAGTTCTTC
D: .; size: .; V: TRBV11-1; J: TRBJ2-2; CDR3: CASSFRGRGSGELFF; DNA: TGTGCCAGCAGCTTTCGAGGGAGGGGGAGCGGGGAGCTGTTTTTT
D: .; size: few; V: TRBV27; J: TRBJ1-2; CDR3: CASSFQGQSNYGYTF; DNA: TGTGCCAGCAGTTTCCAGGGCCAGTCTAACTATGGCTACACCTTC
D: .; size: .; V: TRBV9; J: TRBJ2-1; CDR3: CASSGAGSYNEQFF; DNA: TGTGCCAGCAGCGGGGCCGGCTCCTACAATGAGCAGTTCTTC
D: TRBD2; size: .; V: TRBV7-3; J: TRBJ2-7; CDR3: CASSRTSGVVQYF; DNA: TGTGCCAGCAGTCGGACTAGTGGTGTGGTTCAGTACTTC
D: .; size: .; V: TRBV15; J: TRBJ1-3; CDR3: CATSRDSTSGNTIYF; DNA: TGTGCCACCAGCAGAGATAGCACCTCTGGAAACACCATATATTTT
D: .; size: .; V: TRBV19; J: TRBJ2-1; CDR3: CASTSLESSYNEQFF; DNA: TGTGCCAGTACCTCCCTAGAAAGCTCCTACAATGAGCAGTTCTTC
D: .; size: large; V: TRBV19; J: TRBJ1-5; CDR3: CASSSYRVGNQPQHF; DNA: TGTGCCAGTAGCAGTTACAGGGTAGGCAATCAGCCCCAGCATTTT
D: TRBD2; size: .; V: TRBV7-2; J: TRBJ2-5; CDR3: CASSPGLAGFGQYF; DNA: TGTGCCAGCAGCCCGGGACTAGCGGGATTTGGCCAGTACTTC
D: .; size: .; V: TRBV5-6; J: TRBJ2-7; CDR3: CASSFQELRVQYF; DNA: TGTGCCAGCAGCTTCCAAGAACTACGGGTGCAGTACTTC
D: .; size: .; V: TRBV2; J: TRBJ2-7; CDR3: CASSDSAGRYEQYF; DNA: TGTGCCAGCAGTGACTCGGCAGGGAGGTACGAGCAGTACTTC
D: .; size: .; V: TRBV14; J: TRBJ1-1; CDR3: CASSQGYTEAFF; DNA: TGTGCCAGTTCCCAGGGGTACACTGAAGCTTTCTTT
D: .; size: .; V: TRBV7-8; J: TRBJ2-3; CDR3: CAVWASTDTQYF; DNA: TGTGCCGTTTGGGCTAGCACAGATACGCAGTATTTT
D: .; size: few; V: TRBV11-3; J: TRBJ2-5; CDR3: CASSRSTGRETQYF; DNA: TGTGCCAGCAGCCGCTCGACAGGTCGGGAGACCCAGTACTTC
D: TRBD2; size: .; V: TRBV9; J: TRBJ2-4; CDR3: CASSVAATSGRAGDIQYF; DNA: TGTGCCAGCAGCGTAGCTGCGACTAGCGGGAGGGCCGGAGACATTCAGTACTTC
D: TRBD2; size: once; V: TRBV2; J: TRBJ2-5; CDR3: CASRPRGLAGILVETQYF; DNA: TGTGCCAGCAGACCGAGGGGACTAGCGGGGATCTTGGTGGAGACCCAGTACTTC
D: TRBD2; size: .; V: TRBV4-3; J: TRBJ2-3; CDR3: CASSARTSADTQYF; DNA: TGCGCCAGCAGCGCACGGACTAGTGCCGATACGCAGTATTTT
D: TRBD2; size: .; V: TRBV9; J: TRBJ2-1; CDR3: CASSVAPSGTEQFF; DNA: TGTGCCAGCAGCGTAGCACCTAGCGGGACTGAGCAGTTCTTC
D: TRBD1; size: .; V: TRBV5-8; J: TRBJ2-7; CDR3: CASSLMTGGPDTYEQYF; DNA: TGTGCCAGCAGCCTTATGACAGGGGGTCCGGATACCTACGAGCAGTACTTC
D: .; size: .; V: TRBV19; J: TRBJ2-5; CDR3: CASGIGRTLQETQYF; DNA: TGTGCCAGTGGTATTGGGCGAACCCTACAAGAGACCCAGTACTTC
D: .; size: .; V: TRBV6-1; J: TRBJ1-6; CDR3: CASSKLPEVDSPLHF; DNA: TGTGCCAGCAGTAAACTACCGGAGGTAGATTCACCCCTCCACTTT
D: TRBD1; size: .; V: TRBV6-5; J: TRBJ2-7; CDR3: CASSYGTGDYEQYF; DNA: TGTGCCAGCAGTTATGGGACAGGGGACTACGAGCAGTACTTC
D: .; size: .; V: TRBV9; J: TRBJ2-5; CDR3: CASSEGETWRETQYF; DNA: TGTGCCAGCAGCGAGGGGGAGACGTGGAGGGAGACCCAGTACTTC
D: TRBD1; size: .; V: TRBV7-8; J: TRBJ1-5; CDR3: CASSLVGAGGSNQPQHF; DNA: TGTGCCAGCAGCTTAGTAGGGGCAGGGGGGAGCAATCAGCCCCAGCATTTT
D: TRBD2; size: .; V: TRBV28; J: TRBJ2-3; CDR3: CASSSGLAGGGYSTDTQYF; DNA: TGTGCCAGCAGCTCCGGACTAGCGGGAGGGGGGTATAGCACAGATACGCAGTATTTT
D: TRBD2; size: .; V: TRBV2; J: TRBJ2-7; CDR3: CASSERAGGPYEQYF; DNA: TGTGCCAGCAGTGAAAGGGCGGGGGGTCCCTACGAGCAGTACTTC
D: TRBD2; size: .; V: TRBV5-4; J: TRBJ2-7; CDR3: CASSEGTSGRAEDF; DNA: TGTGCCAGCAGCGAGGGGACTAGCGGGAGGGCCGAGGACTTC
D: .; size: .; V: TRBV5-1; J: TRBJ2-7; CDR3: CASRIGGTSYEQYF; DNA: TGCGCCAGCAGGATAGGGGGTACAAGTTACGAGCAGTACTTC
D: TRBD1; size: .; V: TRBV6-5; J: TRBJ1-2; CDR3: CASSHIWQGANGYTF; DNA: TGTGCCAGCAGCCACATATGGCAGGGGGCGAATGGCTACACCTTC
D: .; size: .; V: TRBV5-1; J: TRBJ1-1; CDR3: CASSLDGGLNTEAFF; DNA: TGCGCCAGCAGCTTGGACGGGGGGTTGAACACTGAAGCTTTCTTT
D: .; size: .; V: TRBV19; J: TRBJ1-1; CDR3: CASSIVGRENTEAFF; DNA: TGTGCCAGTAGTATAGTCGGCAGGGAAAACACTGAAGCTTTCTTT
D: TRBD1; size: few; V: TRBV30; J: TRBJ2-2; CDR3: CAWRGGPGELFF; DNA: TGTGCCTGGAGAGGGGGCCCCGGGGAGCTGTTTTTT
D: TRBD2; size: .; V: TRBV29-1; J: TRBJ2-1; CDR3: CSAEPYMTSGISSYNEQFF; DNA: TGCAGCGCCGAGCCCTACATGACTAGCGGGATAAGCTCCTACAATGAGCAGTTCTTC
D: .; size: .; V: TRBV7-9; J: TRBJ2-1; CDR3: CASSRGPADNEQFF; DNA: TGTGCCAGCAGCCGAGGCCCAGCGGACAATGAGCAGTTCTTC
D: .; size: .; V: TRBV5-8; J: TRBJ2-3; CDR3: CASSFYGGQNF; DNA: TGTGCCAGCAGCTTTTACGGGGGTCAAAATTTT
D: .; size: .; V: TRBV6-5; J: TRBJ1-6; CDR3: CASSDRQANSPLHF; DNA: TGTGCCAGCAGTGACCGACAGGCTAATTCACCCCTCCACTTT
D: .; size: .; V: TRBV19; J: TRBJ1-1; CDR3: CASSTGLGTEAFF; DNA: TGTGCCAGTAGTACAGGGTTAGGGACTGAAGCTTTCTTT
D: TRBD1; size: .; V: TRBV5-4; J: TRBJ1-6; CDR3: CASRRQGEDSPLHF; DNA: TGTGCCAGCAGAAGACAGGGGGAGGATTCACCCCTCCACTTT
D: .; size: .; V: TRBV19; J: TRBJ2-2; CDR3: CASNLNTGELFF; DNA: TGTGCCAGTAATTTAAACACCGGGGAGCTGTTTTTT
D: TRBD1; size: .; V: TRBV6-5; J: TRBJ1-6; CDR3: CASIPGTETSPLHF; DNA: TGTGCCAGCATCCCCGGGACAGAGACTTCACCCCTCCACTTT
D: .; size: .; V: TRBV15; J: TRBJ2-3; CDR3: CATSRGGADTQYF; DNA: TGTGCCACCAGCAGGGGCGGGGCAGATACGCAGTATTTT
D: TRBD2; size: .; V: TRBV6-5; J: TRBJ2-7; CDR3: CASSYAGGRAEQYF; DNA: TGTGCCAGCAGTTACGCGGGGGGTCGTGCCGAGCAGTACTTC
D: .; size: .; V: TRBV5-4; J: TRBJ1-6; CDR3: CASRLPGEDSPLHF; DNA: TGTGCCAGCAGGTTGCCCGGGGAGGATTCACCCCTCCACTTT
D: TRBD2; size: .; V: TRBV7-6; J: TRBJ2-7; CDR3: CASSLARTSGGVLVGYEQYF; DNA: TGTGCCAGCAGCTTAGCTCGGACTAGCGGGGGGGTATTAGTTGGCTACGAGCAGTACTTC